Reported below is one T cell receptor (beta chain). This entry belongs to a study of blood T cell repertoires in COVID-19. The overall study: COVID-19 samples, acute and convalescent, were from the United States, Italy and Spain.

Germline V gene lookup returns CDR1 MNHNS and CDR2 SASEGT. Trimming removed 2 bases from V and 3 bases from J; junction bases left unmatched: 5. The CDR3 has 16 amino acids. Study processing details: Reference gene primer amplification yielded estimated nucleated cell counts. The protocol was immunoSEQ multiplex PCR, while the TCRdb copy is restricted to in-frame clones and leaves out a portion. V and J calls and clone size are those listed in that table; D and trimming were worked out from the DNA. The sample has 150,000 to 200,000 clones, 80% seen once. This sequence originates from a man in his 60s with acute or convalescent COVID-19. Sequencing input: peripheral blood. The chain joins TRBV6-1 to TRBJ2-1; 9 nucleotides align to TRBD1. This chain's CDR3 is CASSEYGDRDYNEQFF. The CDR3 nucleotides are TGTGCCAGCAGTGAATACGGGGACAGGGACTACAATGAGCAGTTCTTC.